This entry lists 31 T cell receptor beta chains sequenced from one sample in a study of radiation and T cells in renal cell carcinoma. Produced via immunoSEQ multiplex PCR; TCRdb's table is partial and in-frame only. The data show about 150,000 clones, 88% seen once. Specified time point: baseline pretreatment blood. The treatment is: 15 Gy SBRT to primary tumor, nephrectomy 4 weeks later. This specimen was blood, taken from a patient whose treatment included radiotherapy and nephrectomy. These TCRs come from a woman in her seventies with renal cell carcinoma.

This clone was counted a single time. This rearrangement joins TRBV29-1 to TRBJ2-1; 7 positions match TRBD2. V shed 1 base, J shed 4 bases, and the junction held 10 bases outside the gene matches. CDR3 length: 16 amino acids. Looked up from germline, CDR1 is SQVTM and CDR2 is ANQGSEA. The CDR3 sequence: CSVEASGTITYNEQFF. CDR3 DNA: TGCAGCGTTGAAGCCTCCGGGACTATAACATACAATGAGCAGTTCTTC.

This clone was found a few times. The identical CDR3 is also encoded by other nucleotide sequences in the sample. The genes are TRBV5-4 and TRBJ1-1; 8 nucleotides line up with TRBD1. The CDR3 covers 13 residues. V trimming: 4 bases; J trimming: 4 bases; junction bases outside the gene matches: 3. Germline assignment: CDR1 SGHNT and CDR2 YYREEE (reference sequence). In DNA, the CDR3 is TGTGCCAGCAGCCTACAGGGGGGCACTGAAGCTTTCTTT. Amino acid sequence: CASSLQGGTEAFF.

The V gene is TRBV19, the J gene TRBJ1-1, with no clear D. Germline V gives CDR1 LNHDA, CDR2 SQIVND (reference sequence). Trimming cost V 7 bases and J 0 bases, with 12 bases left between them. The length of the CDR3 is 14 residues. The CDR3 DNA reads TGTGCCAGTACCAATGGGCTCATGAACACTGAAGCTTTCTTT. It encodes CASTNGLMNTEAFF.

The V gene is TRBV7-2, the J gene TRBJ2-1; 8 bases agree with TRBD1. The CDR3 spans 14 residues. Unmatched junction bases numbered 2, after V lost 5 bases and J lost 2 bases. CDR1 and CDR2 from the germline V gene are SGHTA and FQGNSA. As DNA, the CDR3 is TGTGCCAGCAGCCGGGGACAGGCCTACAATGAGCAGTTCTTC. Translated: CASSRGQAYNEQFF.

The table lists this clone with a count of one. The V and J genes are TRBV7-5 and TRBJ2-1; TRBD2 is the table's D call and was not checked against the DNA. TRBV7-5 is a listed pseudogene. This CDR3 has 11 residues. DNA of the CDR3: TGTGCCAGAACCTACCACCGTGAGCAGTTCTTC. Residues: CARTYHREQFF.

The chain carries TRBV4-2 and TRBJ2-5, with TRBD1 matching 7 bases. The V segment lost 6 bases and the J segment 5 bases; nucleotides outside the gene matches: 6. CDR3 length: 13 amino acids. The V gene's germline CDR1 is LGHNA and CDR2 YNFKEQ. CDR3 nucleotides: TGTGCCAGCAGTCGCGACAGGGCGGAGACCCAGTACTTC. As protein: CASSRDRAETQYF.

This clone was observed many times. The rearrangement joins TRBV6-4 to TRBJ1-1; the D is unclear. CDR3 length equals 13 residues. Germline-derived CDR1 and CDR2 are MRHNA and SNTAGT. Between the trimmed V and J ends, which lost 4 bases and 7 bases, there was a span of 13 bases. The chain's CDR3 is CASSGNSQSEAFF. Here the CDR3 DNA reads TGTGCCAGCAGTGGGAACAGTCAGAGTGAAGCTTTCTTT.

The chain links TRBV6-1 to TRBJ1-4; D uncertain. The CDR3 covers 15 residues. Germline V gene lookup returns CDR1 MNHNS and CDR2 SASEGT. Trimming took off 3 bases at V and 0 bases at J, with 8 bases between the two ends. CDR3 residues: CASSEQRATNEKLFF. The CDR3, as DNA: TGTGCCAGCAGTGAGCAGCGTGCAACTAATGAAAAACTGTTTTTT.

In this sample, this clone turned up a few times. A read error may account for a junction end that differs from germline. This CDR3 reads CARSTTGTGTEAFF. Here the CDR3 DNA reads TGTGCCAGGAGTACAACCGGGACGGGCACTGAAGCTTTCTTT. The chain is built from TRBV19 and TRBJ1-1, with a possible D match to TRBD1 (5 bases). The CDR3 totals 14 residues. CDR1 and CDR2 from the germline V gene are LNHDA and SQIVND (reference sequence).

The chain joins TRBV19 to TRBJ1-6, with D hard to call. V gave up 5 bases and J gave up 6 bases, with 11 bases separating them. From germline, CDR1 is LNHDA and CDR2 SQIVND (reference sequence). The CDR3 runs 14 residues. CDR3 DNA sequence: TGTGCCAGTAGTCCCATAAGAGGTAATTCACCCCTCCACTTT. Its protein product is CASSPIRGNSPLHF.

The chain carries TRBV4-2 and TRBJ2-7, with 9 bases lining up with TRBD1. The CDR3 consists of 19 residues. Trimming removed 4 bases from V and 0 bases from J; junction bases left unmatched: 16. The V gene's germline CDR1 is LGHNA and CDR2 YNFKEQ. The CDR3 DNA follows: TGTGCCAGCAGCCGGGAGGTTTCGGGACAGGGTTTGAGCTCCTACGAGCAGTACTTC. Translation: CASSREVSGQGLSSYEQYF.

DNA for the CDR3: TGTGCCAGCAGCCCTGCCCCGGGGGACTACGAGCAGTACTTC. Translated: CASSPAPGDYEQYF. The chain is built from TRBV5-4 and TRBJ2-5, with D perhaps matching TRBD2 (6 bases). The end of the DNA aligns better with TRBJ2-7, so the J call may be wrong. Germline assignment: CDR1 SGHNT and CDR2 YYREEE (reference sequence). The CDR3 is 14 amino acids.

This clone has only one observation. The chain links TRBV4-1 to TRBJ1-2, with D maybe TRBD1 (6 bases). The CDR3 has 15 residues. V shed 0 bases and J shed 1 base, with 9 bases lying between them. The germline gives CDR1 MGHRA, CDR2 YSYEKL. Written as DNA, the CDR3 is TGCGCCAGCAGCCAAGAATGGGGACATAACTATGGCTACACCTTC. Its protein is CASSQEWGHNYGYTF.

The chain combines TRBV5-1 with TRBJ2-1; D gene unclear. Trimming removed 4 bases from V and 0 bases from J, with 5 bases in between. The CDR3 spans 13 residues. Germline V gives CDR1 SGHRS, CDR2 YFSETQ. The CDR3 sequence is CASSTSSYNEQFF. The CDR3 region has the DNA TGCGCCAGCAGCACCAGCTCCTACAATGAGCAGTTCTTC. The full variable domain, completed using reference TRBV5-1 and TRBJ2-1, is KAGVTQTPRYLIKTRGQQVTLSCSPISGHRSVSWYQQTPGQGLQFLFEYFSETQRNKGNFPGRFSGRQFSNSRSEMNVSTLELGDSALYLCASSTSSYNEQFFGPGTRLTVL.

This chain uses TRBV5-1 with TRBJ2-2; D is unclear. In germline, CDR1 is SGHRS, CDR2 YFSETQ. V was pared by 1 base and J by 6 bases, with 7 bases between. The CDR3 loop spans 13 amino acids. CDR3: CASSLMSPGELFF. Written as DNA, the CDR3 is TGCGCCAGCAGCTTGATGTCCCCCGGGGAGCTGTTTTTT.

This clone was detected only once. This sequence joins TRBV5-8 and TRBJ2-3; 7 bases align to TRBD2. The ends lost 1 base at V and 1 base at J; junction bases unmatched: 0. Germline V gene data show CDR1 as SGHTS and CDR2 as YDEGEE. This CDR3 region has 14 residues. DNA of the CDR3: TGTGCCAGCAGCTTGAGCGGGGGCACAGATACGCAGTATTTT. Protein product: CASSLSGGTDTQYF.

The chain combines TRBV30 with TRBJ2-2, with D perhaps TRBD2 (6 bases). This CDR3 has 15 residues. Trimming removed 1 base from V and 1 base from J, with 10 bases in between. Per the germline V gene, CDR1 is GTSNPN and CDR2 is SVGIG (reference sequence). For the CDR3, the DNA is TGTGCCTGGAGTGGTGCGACTAGGAACACCGGGGAGCTGTTTTTT. Protein product: CAWSGATRNTGELFF. Together with reference TRBV30 and TRBJ2-2, the CDR3 gives the full variable domain: SQTIHQWPATLVQPVGSPLSLECTVEGTSNPNLYWYRQAAGRGLQLLFYSVGIGQISSEVPQNLSASRPQDRQFILSSKKLLLSDSGFYLCAWSGATRNTGELFFGEGSRLTVL.

In this sample, this clone turned up once. The rearrangement uses TRBV29-1 and TRBJ2-3; no clear D gene. CDR3 length: 15 residues. Germline V gives CDR1 SQVTM, CDR2 ANQGSEA. With 7 bases removed from V and 5 bases from J, the gap between germline ends came to 22 bases. CDR3 sequence reads: CSAAGSLPEQDTQYF. CDR3 DNA: TGCAGCGCCGCTGGTAGCCTTCCGGAGCAAGATACGCAGTATTTT.

The chain combines TRBV7-9 with TRBJ2-1; D is tentatively TRBD1 or TRBD2 (5 bases each). This CDR3 region has 14 residues. The V gene's germline CDR1 is SEHNR and CDR2 FQNEAQ (reference sequence). V was shortened by 1 base and J by 4 bases, with 8 bases between the two germline ends. The CDR3, as DNA: TGTGCCAGCAGCTTAGAGAGGGGATACAATGAGCAGTTCTTC. Its protein is CASSLERGYNEQFF.

J is TRBJ2-7 and V is TRBV2; unclear D gene. The CDR3 extends over 13 amino acids. The V gene's germline CDR1 is SNHLY and CDR2 FYNNEI. V was clipped by 4 bases and J by 4 bases, with 11 bases between them. The CDR3 sequence is CASSVLQVYEQYF. The CDR3 bases are TGTGCCAGCAGTGTTCTCCAGGTTTACGAGCAGTACTTC.

The sample holds a few counts of this clone. The chain is built from TRBV18 and TRBJ1-1; D ambiguous. The CDR3 contains 13 residues. The V and J ends lost 5 bases and 3 bases respectively, with 10 bases between them. Per germline, CDR1 KGHSH and CDR2 LQKENI. CDR3 in amino acids: CASSFLDDTEAFF. The CDR3 nucleotides read TGTGCCAGCTCATTCTTGGATGACACTGAAGCTTTCTTT.

This chain joins TRBV19 and TRBJ2-7; the D is unclear. This CDR3 contains 14 residues. The V and J ends lost 3 bases and 2 bases respectively, with 11 bases between them. Germline CDR1 is LNHDA and CDR2 is SQIVND (reference sequence). CDR3 nucleotides: TGTGCCAGTAGTATCGCTAGGGCCGCCTACGAGCAGTACTTC. It encodes CASSIARAAYEQYF. The full variable domain, its missing parts supplied by reference TRBV19 and TRBJ2-7, is DGGITQSPKYLFRKEGQNVTLSCEQNLNHDAMYWYRQDPGQGLRLIYYSQIVNDFQKGDIAEGYSVSREKKESFPLTVTSAQKNPTAFYLCASSIARAAYEQYFGPGTRLTVT.

The chain uses TRBV4-1 and TRBJ2-5; no clear D gene. The germline V gene encodes CDR1 MGHRA and CDR2 YSYEKL. This CDR3 has 12 amino acids. Trimming took off 1 base at V and 3 bases at J, with 3 bases between the two ends. The CDR3 DNA reads TGCGCCAGCAGCCAAGGGAAAGAGACCCAGTACTTC. It translates to CASSQGKETQYF.

CDR3: CASSPPGRGTEAFF. CDR3 nucleotides: TGTGCCAGCAGTCCCCCCGGCAGGGGTACTGAAGCTTTCTTT. The chain employs TRBV28 and TRBJ1-1, with D possibly matching TRBD1 (6 bases). This CDR3 region has 14 residues. Trimming removed 5 bases from V and 5 bases from J, with 15 bases in between. The germline V gene has CDR1 MDHEN and CDR2 SYDVKM.

This clone occurred a few times. The chain carries TRBV7-3 and TRBJ1-2; D is ambiguous. Germline loops: CDR1 SGHTA, CDR2 FQGTGA. Trimming cost V 5 bases and J 7 bases, with 14 bases left between them. The CDR3 loop spans 13 amino acids. CDR3 region: CASSPTALGGYTF. The CDR3 DNA reads TGTGCCAGCAGCCCGACGGCCCTGGGTGGCTACACCTTC.

The V call is TRBV5-4, the J call TRBJ2-3; D is uncertain. V was pared by 4 bases and J by 7 bases, with 22 bases between. The V gene's germline CDR1 is SGHNT and CDR2 YYREEE (reference sequence). CDR3 size: 16 residues. The CDR3 DNA follows: TGTGCCAGCAGCCCAATACAGAACTTGGGAACTAATACGCAGTATTTT. The encoded protein is CASSPIQNLGTNTQYF.

This chain links TRBV30 with TRBJ1-6; no clear D gene. The V and J ends lost 4 bases and 8 bases respectively, with 9 bases between them. Germline CDR1 and CDR2: GTSNPN and SVGIG (reference sequence). CDR3 length: 12 residues. Written as DNA, the CDR3 is TGTGCCTGGAACTCGTTGGATTCACCCCTCCACTTT. Translating it yields CAWNSLDSPLHF.

The chain links TRBV28 to TRBJ2-7; tentatively, D is TRBD1 (5 bases). V lost 6 bases to trimming and J lost 2 bases, with 11 bases between them. Germline CDR1 and CDR2: MDHEN and SYDVKM. The CDR3 is 13 residues long. This CDR3 is CASRQVSPYEQYF. Written as DNA, the CDR3 is TGTGCCAGCAGACAGGTTTCCCCCTACGAGCAGTACTTC. Supplemented by reference TRBV28 and TRBJ2-7, the full variable domain reads DVKVTQSSRYLVKRTGEKVFLECVQDMDHENMFWYRQDPGLGLRLIYFSYDVKMKEKGDIPEGYSVSREKKERFSLILESASTNQTSMYLCASRQVSPYEQYFGPGTRLTVT.

This chain connects TRBV6-6 to TRBJ1-5, with D perhaps TRBD1 (5 bases). The CDR3 spans 16 residues. V lost 6 bases to trimming and J lost 2 bases, with 17 bases between them. Germline V gene lookup returns CDR1 MNHNY and CDR2 SVGAGI (reference sequence). The DNA for the CDR3 is TGTGCCAGCAGACTCCAGGGAGTAGGGGGCAATCAGCCCCAGCATTTT. Translated, it gives CASRLQGVGGNQPQHF.

The chain couples TRBV30 to TRBJ2-3; weak D call: TRBD1 (5 bases). Germline V gene lookup returns CDR1 GTSNPN and CDR2 SVGIG (reference sequence). The length of the CDR3 is 13 residues. The germline V and J ends were trimmed by 2 bases and 6 bases, with 12 bases remaining between them. The chain's CDR3 is CAWSLRGADTQYF. In nucleotides, the CDR3 is TGTGCCTGGAGTCTAAGGGGTGCCGATACGCAGTATTTT. Variable domain in full (rest from reference TRBV30 and TRBJ2-3): SQTIHQWPATLVQPVGSPLSLECTVEGTSNPNLYWYRQAAGRGLQLLFYSVGIGQISSEVPQNLSASRPQDRQFILSSKKLLLSDSGFYLCAWSLRGADTQYFGPGTRLTVL.

This clone has a single count. The chain combines TRBV14 with TRBJ2-3; the match to TRBD1 covers 8 bases. CDR3 size: 16 residues. V dropped 0 bases and J dropped 3; count of bases not matched to a gene: 5. The germline V gene has CDR1 SGHDN and CDR2 FVKESK. The CDR3 coding sequence is TGTGCCAGCAGCCAAGAAAGGACAGGGCATACAGATACGCAGTATTTT. Protein: CASSQERTGHTDTQYF.